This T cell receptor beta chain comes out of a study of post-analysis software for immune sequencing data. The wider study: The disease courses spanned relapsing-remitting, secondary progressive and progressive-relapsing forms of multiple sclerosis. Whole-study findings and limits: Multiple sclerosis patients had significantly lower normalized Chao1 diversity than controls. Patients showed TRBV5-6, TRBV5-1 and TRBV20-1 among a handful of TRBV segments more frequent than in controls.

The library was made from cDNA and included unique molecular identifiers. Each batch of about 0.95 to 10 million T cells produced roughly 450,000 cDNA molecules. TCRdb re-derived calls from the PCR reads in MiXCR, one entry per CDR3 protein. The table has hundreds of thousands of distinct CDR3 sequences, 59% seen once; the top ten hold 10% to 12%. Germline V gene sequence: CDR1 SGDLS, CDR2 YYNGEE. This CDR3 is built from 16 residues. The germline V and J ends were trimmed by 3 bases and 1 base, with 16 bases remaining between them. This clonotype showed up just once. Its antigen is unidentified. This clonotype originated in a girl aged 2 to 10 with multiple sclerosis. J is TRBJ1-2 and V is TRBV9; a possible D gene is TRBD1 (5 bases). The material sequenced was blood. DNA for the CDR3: TGTGCCAGCAGCGGACTCTCGGACACCTTTAACTATGGCTACACCTTC. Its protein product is CASSGLSDTFNYGYTF.